This T cell receptor beta chain came from a study of CD8 T cells in Susac syndrome. RNA was extracted with the RNeasy kit, and a quantity of roughly 0.5 to 1 ug was reverse transcribed using random hexamers. TCR beta CDR3 was amplified by immunoSEQ multiplex PCR. This amplification extended across 54 Vbeta and 13 Jbeta segments. TCRdb reprocessed the immunoSEQ multiplex PCR reads via MiXCR and lists one record per CDR3 protein. Among roughly 150,000 distinct CDR3 sequences listed, roughly nine tenths were seen once. From blood CD8+ and CD4+ T cells, the TCR beta chain was sequenced. Healthy donors acted as controls, with matching for age and sex. Germline CDR1 is LNHDA and CDR2 is SQIVND (reference sequence). This CDR3 has 14 residues. Trimming cost V 3 bases and J 5 bases; bases outside gene matches: 4.

The receptor was derived from a human donor in good health. The chain uses TRBV19 and TRBJ2-7; TRBD2 agrees at 10 bases. Sequencing input: CD4+ T cells from PBMCs. The CDR3 DNA sequence: TGTGCCAGTAGTATCCGGACTAGCGGTAACGAGCAGTACTTC. Amino acids: CASSIRTSGNEQYF.